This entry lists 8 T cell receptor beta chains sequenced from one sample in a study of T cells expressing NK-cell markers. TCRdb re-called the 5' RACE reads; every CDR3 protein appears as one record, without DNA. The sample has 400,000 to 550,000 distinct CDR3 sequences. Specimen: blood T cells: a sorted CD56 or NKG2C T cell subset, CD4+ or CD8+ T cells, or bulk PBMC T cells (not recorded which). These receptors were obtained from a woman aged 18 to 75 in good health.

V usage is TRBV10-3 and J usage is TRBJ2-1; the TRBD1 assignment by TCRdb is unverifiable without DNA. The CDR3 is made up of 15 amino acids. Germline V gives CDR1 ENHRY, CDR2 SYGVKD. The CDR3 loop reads CAISGGQGVYNEQFF.

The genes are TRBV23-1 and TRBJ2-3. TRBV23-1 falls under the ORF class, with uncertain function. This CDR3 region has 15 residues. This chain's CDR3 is CARQRPIRQTDTQYF.

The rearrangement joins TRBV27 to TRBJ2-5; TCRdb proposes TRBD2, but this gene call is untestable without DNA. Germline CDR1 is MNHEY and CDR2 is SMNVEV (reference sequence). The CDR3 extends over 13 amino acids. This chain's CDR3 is CAINDGRQETQYF.

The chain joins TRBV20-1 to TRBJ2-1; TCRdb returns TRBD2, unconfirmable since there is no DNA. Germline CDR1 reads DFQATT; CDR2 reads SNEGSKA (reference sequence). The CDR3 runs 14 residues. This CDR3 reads CSARLAGSYNEQFF.

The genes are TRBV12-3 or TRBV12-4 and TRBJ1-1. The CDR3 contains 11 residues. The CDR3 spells CASSLYSEAFF.

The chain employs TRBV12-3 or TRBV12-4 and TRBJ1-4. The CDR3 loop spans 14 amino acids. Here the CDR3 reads CASSSGLNNEKLFF.

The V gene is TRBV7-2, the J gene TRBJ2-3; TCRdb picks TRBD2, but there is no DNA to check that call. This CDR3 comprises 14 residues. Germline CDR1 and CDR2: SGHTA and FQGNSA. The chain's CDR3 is CASSSKRVQDTQYF.

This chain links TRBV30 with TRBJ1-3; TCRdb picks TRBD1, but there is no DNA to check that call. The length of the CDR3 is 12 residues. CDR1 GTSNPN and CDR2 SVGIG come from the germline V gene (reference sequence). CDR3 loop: CAWSGHRNTIYF. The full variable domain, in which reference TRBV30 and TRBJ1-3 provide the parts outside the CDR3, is SQTIHQWPATLVQPVGSPLSLECTVEGTSNPNLYWYRQAAGRGLQLLFYSVGIGQISSEVPQNLSASRPQDRQFILSSKKLLLSDSGFYLCAWSGHRNTIYFGEGSWLTVV.